This TCR beta chain was found in a study of cytomegalovirus exposure and HLA in healthy donors (dated by TCRdb to about 2017). Looking at the study overall: According to an earlier analysis of around 600 of the donors, roughly 180 million T cells yielded 95 million to 140 million unique TCR beta sequences and more than 250 Gb of sequence data. Roughly 300 gigabases of sequencing data and approximately 92 million unique TCR sequences made up an early release that covered under 750 HLA-typed donors. Of the approximately 400 genotyped donors, 75% to 85% were placed in the genetic ancestry cluster associated with self-reported Caucasian donors. The aim of the study was to test whether cataloging public T cell receptors could identify signatures of past pathogen exposure. The study profiled the T cell repertoires of about 720 subjects by immunosequencing and related them to cytomegalovirus serostatus. In addition to the first cohort of 500 to 850 subjects, a separate validation cohort of 120 different subjects was used. To predict cytomegalovirus infection status, the study combined high-throughput TCR immunosequencing, statistical association of individual TCRs with disease status, and machine learning. A later analysis re-analyzed previously published TCR beta repertoires from about 730 donors and added high-resolution HLA genotyping to study TCR occurrence patterns. Rather than using new phenotypic data, the later analysis identified candidate immune exposures from TCR beta sequences and from how often those sequences occurred across donors. An earlier analysis of fewer than 700 of the donors applied high-throughput TCR beta sequencing to assess whether each TCR beta V gene segment acted as functional or pseudogenic. Donor age, sex, ethnicity and CMV serostatus were collected together with the repertoire data. In a later genetic analysis, genome-wide SNP genotypes for about 55% of the roughly 700 donors were used, and that subset was treated as a discovery cohort. Every repertoire in the discovery cohort had been generated on one and the same sequencing platform. Both class I and class II loci were covered by HLA typing, at four-digit resolution. Typing coverage differed by locus: A, B, C, DRB1 and DQB1 were typed in roughly 629-630 donors, DQA1 in 522, DPA1 in some 570, and DPB1 in 450 to 490. Roughly 5 DR-DQ haplotypes were handled as single units for association and clustering, since linkage in the cohort was strong. Across some 400 genotyped donors of the cohort, an average of about 240,000 unique TCR beta nucleotide sequences per donor were sequenced, and roughly 18% of those sequences were non-productive. The investigation overall reported the following: While some public TCRs were present in many individuals, most TCR sequences turned up only very rarely across donors. Most CMV-associated TCR beta chains appeared to be HLA-restricted in a later analysis, and the HLA associations seemed to be driven largely by CMV exposure. Only TCR beta chains were sequenced in this cohort, and the absence of alpha or paired-chain data limited detectable features. Specific HLA alleles were associated with roughly 17,000 TCR beta sequences at a false discovery rate of 0.05 in a later analysis. An association between a missense DCLRE1C variant and V-gene and J-gene trimming of TCR beta chains was found in a later genetic analysis and replicated in an independent cohort. According to a later genetic analysis, donors in an Asian-associated ancestry cluster had fewer N-insertions in productive TCRs than the approximately 700-donor mean. In a later analysis, HLA-associated TCR beta chains were found to be more clonally expanded and to have lower generation probabilities than equally common non-associated chains. Broadly in line with IMGT annotations, most TCR beta V segments showed up in productive rearrangements about 90% or about 30% of the time in an earlier analysis of several hundred of the donors. Correlated functional status among segregating V segments might be attributable to linkage disequilibrium, but an unknown experimental factor could not be ruled out. In vitro tests confirmed that three of the cytomegalovirus-associated TCR beta chains recognize cytomegalovirus antigens. The study gave a list of some 150 TCR beta chains associated with cytomegalovirus. A further reported finding was that TCR beta sequences accurately predicted the HLA-A and HLA-B alleles for most subjects in the first cohort. Because counts were too low, approximately 15 rarely observed V segments, including chromosome 9 orphons, were excluded from the earlier analysis of 587 of the donors. The authors suggested that the approach could potentially be generalized to other disease states and immunological phenotypes. Roughly uniform sequencing depth across donors was assumed in presence/absence analyses, although this assumption may not hold. Because the 87-base-pair reads could not distinguish some IMGT-functional V segments, including TRBV6-2 and TRBV6-3, those segments were excluded. According to a later analysis, parvovirus B19, influenza, CMV and Epstein-Barr virus appeared linked to several top co-occurrence clusters. A later analysis found that TCR association rates varied across HLA loci, with DRB1 alleles showing the most associated TCRs and HLA-C alleles the fewest. HLA typing was unavailable for some donors at each locus, so association tests used only the typed subset. When HLA alleles, especially DR and DQ, strongly co-occurred, attributing TCR associations to individual alleles was difficult. For the cohort, immune exposure information was limited to CMV serostatus. The classifier was reported to diagnose cytomegalovirus status with high specificity and sensitivity in both the original cohort and the validation cohort. The sequencing pipeline was judged likely to have produced a cluster of highly shared sequence variants as a technical artifact.

The receptor library was made with the immunoSEQ multiplex PCR assay. The multiplex PCR relied on a mix of 60 forward primers for TCR Vbeta segments and 13 reverse primers for TCR Jbeta segments. The CDR3 region of rearranged TCR beta genes was amplified from genomic DNA with a multiplex PCR assay. On the Illumina HiSeq System, the amplified TCR beta libraries were sequenced as 87-base-pair reads. Per the authors' processing: In a later analysis, around 80 million unique TCR beta chains were counted across the 650 to 700 repertoires, and roughly 9.9 million of these chains were shared by at least two donors. Raw reads were error-corrected and collapsed into unique sequences with a nearest-neighbor algorithm that merged closely related sequences to remove PCR and sequencing errors. Alignment of CDR3 sequences to IMGT reference sequences was used to assign V, D and J gene segments. For a sequence to be retained, a match of at least six nucleotides to both a V gene segment and a J gene segment was required. Rearrangements were called productive when the CDR3 lacked stop codons and stayed in frame with V and J; all others were non-productive. Following IMGT convention, CDR3 was defined as the stretch from the second conserved V-encoded cysteine up to the conserved J-encoded phenylalanine. Sequences without an unambiguous match to a single V gene segment were excluded from the earlier analysis of about 600 of the donors. An earlier analysis of a few hundred of the donors classified V segments as functional when productive rearrangements were above 56.7% and as segregating when the standard deviation between donors was above 5%. A statistical classification framework was developed to diagnose cytomegalovirus status using the catalog of TCR beta chain sequences. In a later analysis, TCR nucleotide sequences were compared against IMGT/GENE-DB human TR gene sequences so that V and J genes could be assigned. The TCRdist pipeline was used in a later analysis to assign CDR3 sequences and most-parsimonious VDJ recombination scenarios. A later analysis defined each TCR beta chain by its CDR3 amino acid sequence plus V-gene family, and excluded reads lacking a unique V-gene family. As a way to deal with suspected cross-contamination and a sequencing artifact, a later analysis dropped roughly 620 nucleotide sequences that were highly shared and had low generation probability. In a later analysis, a clonal expansion index was calculated for each public chain from normalized within-repertoire ranks of inferred template counts. In a later analysis, generation probabilities were computed using a VDJ recombination model fitted to out-of-frame rearrangements, and the results were checked against IGoR. Hypergeometric tests were used in a later analysis to score TCR-TCR, TCR-HLA and TCR-CMV co-occurrence, with a repertoire-size bias correction applied to the TCR pairs. To estimate false discovery rates, a later analysis permuted the HLA or CMV assignments 20 times. In a later analysis, co-occurring TCRs were grouped using DBSCAN, with TCRdist sequence similarity added in when clustering inside HLA-allele-positive subsets. Co-occurrence clustering excluded repertoires with fewer than 30,000 or more than 120,000 public chains, plus five with anomalous nucleotide sharing. In TCRdb, the immuneACCESS table is reduced to in-frame sequences with V and J assigned. These tables do not hold every clone; where another copy was compared, an unresolved V gene accounts for under half, and the others remain unexplained. V, J and clone size derive from that table, while D and trimming were established from the DNA sequence. The table for this sample lists roughly 150,000 clones; roughly 80% of them were counted only once. Approximately 2.2% of the sample is held by the ten biggest clonotypes.

The germline V gene (reference sequence) yields LNHNV for CDR1 and YYDKDF for CDR2. V is pruned by 5 bases and J by 1 base, leaving 4 bases of the junction without a gene match. The cysteine opens and the phenylalanine closes a CDR3 of 14 amino acids. The read is trimmed to its CDR3 DNA, 42 bases read in frame from base 1. This clone came up a few times. Its antigen is not yet known. Qualities for individual bases were not recorded, and no much larger clone is one base off. In total, 500 to 700 healthy bone marrow donors made up the cohort. At the time of sampling, all cohort members were nominally healthy, though unrecorded immune exposures were likely present. The donor was CMV seronegative and was included in the group of about 400 seronegative cohort members. A peripheral blood sample was collected from each donor, and TCR beta sequencing was performed on peripheral blood mononuclear cells. The Qiagen DNeasy Blood Extraction Kit was used to extract genomic DNA from the blood cell samples.

The clonotype originates from a male donor in good health and CMV-seronegative. The specimen sequenced was PBMCs. The chain employs TRBV15 and TRBJ2-7, and TRBD1 aligns with 8 junction nucleotides. This receptor has the CDR3 CATSPRTGSYEQYF. The DNA sequence follows: TGTGCCACCAGCCCGCGGACAGGGTCCTACGAGCAGTACTTC.